This paragraph reports one TCR beta chain. Its antigen is still unknown. Pooling of second doses given at about 4 or about 12 weeks was done. The length of the CDR3 is 11 residues. Germline V gene data show CDR1 as MDHEN and CDR2 as SYDVKM. V lost 7 bases, J lost 12 bases, and 15 bases lay in between. The data derive from a study of T cell responses to AZD1222 COVID-19 vaccine. Study-wide results and limits: Breadth and depth of Spike-specific TCRs rose after two AZD1222 doses. Donor demographics were predominantly white British with a female majority; clonal diversity may be underestimated. Unmutated variant regions are reportedly the target of nearly half of TCRs that are spike-specific.

TCRdb's copy holds only in-frame clones and misses some; the assay was immunoSEQ multiplex PCR. Among about 110,000 clones listed, 80% to 90% were seen once. The receptor was isolated from an adult who received the AZD1222 COVID-19 vaccine. V usage is TRBV28 and J usage is TRBJ1-1; a weak D match, TRBD1 (5 bases). The starting material was peripheral blood, obtained 28 days after the second AZD1222 dose. The CDR3 loop reads CASISTGRPFF. CDR3 in DNA: TGTGCCAGCATCAGCACAGGCCGTCCTTTCTTT.